This paragraph reports one T cell receptor (beta chain). The protocol was immunoSEQ multiplex PCR, while the TCRdb copy is restricted to in-frame clones and leaves out a portion. The sample gives over a million clones, roughly 96% of which show up once; roughly 1.2% is in the top ten. V was trimmed by 1 base and J by 0 bases, leaving 3 bases between them. The length of the CDR3 is 13 residues. The germline CDR1 and CDR2 sequences are SGHVS and FNYEAQ. This sample was included in a study of shared clonotypes between healthy human individuals. This clonotype was obtained from a man aged 25-45 years in good health. The specimen was naive CD4+ T cells sorted from blood. Subset noted: CD45RA+ positively selected. This chain joins TRBV7-6 and TRBJ2-5, with unresolved D. For the CDR3, the DNA is TGTGCCAGCAGCTTAGTAGACCAAGAGACCCAGTACTTC. It is translated as CASSLVDQETQYF.